This note documents a single T cell receptor beta chain sequence. J lost 0 bases, V lost 4 bases, and 3 bases had no gene match. Germline V lookup: CDR1 SQVTM, CDR2 ANQGSEA. The CDR3 extends over 15 amino acids. The data belong to a study of blood T cell repertoires in COVID-19. Background on the study: Samples taken during acute and convalescent COVID-19 were collected in the United States, Italy and Spain. Nucleic acid was either cDNA or gDNA, and it came from T cells, B-cell-depleted T cells, or PBMCs.

How the authors handled the data: Amplification of reference gene primers was used by the study to estimate nucleated cell counts. Assay: immunoSEQ multiplex PCR; the TCRdb copy retains only in-frame clones and omits some. V and J calls and clone size are given by that table; D and trimming were obtained from the DNA. The table lists about 260,000 clones, approximately 86% of them singletons. The source material was peripheral blood. The V call is TRBV29-1, the J call TRBJ2-7; 13 nucleotides agree with TRBD2. This TCR was recovered from a man under 40 with active or convalescent COVID-19. The CDR3: CSVVGTSGVSYEQYF. As DNA, the CDR3 is TGCAGCGTTGTAGGGACTAGCGGGGTCTCCTACGAGCAGTACTTC.